This T cell receptor beta chain derives from a study of cytomegalovirus exposure and HLA in healthy donors (dated by TCRdb to 2016 to 2017). A note on the overall study: An earlier analysis of several hundred of the donors reported about 290 Gb of sequence data and 117 million unique TCR beta sequences from roughly 200 million T cells. An early release covering about 600 HLA-typed donors comprised around 300 gigabases of sequencing data and around 80 million unique TCR sequences. The genetic ancestry cluster associated with self-reported Caucasian donors included around four fifths of the 398 genotyped donors. The study aimed to test whether cataloging public T cell receptors could reveal signatures of past pathogen exposure. The study profiled the T cell repertoires of some 610 subjects by immunosequencing and related them to cytomegalovirus serostatus. Besides the first cohort of around 670 subjects, a separate validation cohort made up of 120 different subjects was used. The study combined high-throughput TCR immunosequencing, statistical association of individual TCRs with disease status, and machine learning to predict cytomegalovirus infection status. A later analysis re-examined previously published TCR beta repertoires from several hundred donors and added high-resolution HLA genotyping to investigate patterns of TCR occurrence. Rather than using new phenotypic data, the later analysis identified candidate immune exposures from TCR beta sequences and from how often those sequences occurred across donors. An earlier analysis of several hundred of the donors applied high-throughput TCR beta sequencing to assess whether each TCR beta V gene segment acted as functional or pseudogenic. Alongside the repertoire data, information on donor age, sex, ethnicity and CMV serostatus was compiled. A later genetic analysis used genome-wide SNP genotypes for about 55% of the 666 donors, treating that subset as a discovery cohort. Every repertoire in the discovery cohort had been generated on one and the same sequencing platform. Both class I and class II loci were covered by HLA typing, at four-digit resolution. The number of donors typed differed by locus, with roughly 620-630 for A, B, C, DRB1 and DQB1, 522 for DQA1, under 610 for DPA1, and 400 to 490 for DPB1. About 5 DR-DQ haplotypes were handled as single units for association and clustering, since linkage in the cohort was strong. Among around 400 genotyped donors of the cohort, an average of approximately 240,000 unique TCR beta nucleotide sequences were sequenced per donor, about a sixth of them non-productive. Here is what the overall study found, with its caveats: A few of the identified cytomegalovirus-associated TCR beta chains were confirmed in vitro to be specific for cytomegalovirus antigens. The presence/absence analyses assumed that sequencing depth was roughly uniform across donors, and that assumption may not be true. A group of highly shared sequence variants was considered likely to be a technical artifact of the sequencing pipeline. Only TCR beta chains were sequenced in this cohort, and the absence of alpha or paired-chain data limited detectable features. Because counts were too low, seventeen rarely observed V segments, including chromosome 9 orphons, were excluded from the earlier analysis of several hundred of the donors. When HLA alleles, especially DR and DQ, strongly co-occurred, attributing TCR associations to individual alleles was difficult. A later analysis found that most CMV-associated TCR beta chains appeared HLA-restricted, with HLA associations seemingly driven largely by CMV exposure. According to a later analysis, TCR association rates differed among HLA loci, with DRB1 alleles showing the most associated TCRs and HLA-C alleles showing the fewest. Correlated functional status among segregating V segments might reflect linkage disequilibrium, but an unknown experimental factor could not be ruled out. The only immune exposure information available for the cohort was CMV serostatus. In the study, some 160 TCR beta chains were listed as associated with cytomegalovirus. The classifier was reported to diagnose cytomegalovirus status with high specificity and sensitivity in both the original and validation cohorts. An earlier analysis of approximately 500 of the donors showed that most TCR beta V segments appeared in productive rearrangements either about 87% or about 30% of the time, which broadly matched IMGT annotations. A further reported finding was that TCR beta sequences accurately predicted the HLA-A and HLA-B alleles for most subjects in the first cohort. The authors suggested that the approach could potentially be extended to other disease states and immunological phenotypes. A later analysis associated some 17,000 TCR beta sequences with specific HLA alleles at a false discovery rate of 0.05. While some public TCRs were present in many individuals, most TCR sequences turned up only very rarely across donors. Because some donors lacked HLA typing at each locus, the association tests relied only on the typed subset. In a later genetic analysis, fewer N-insertions in productive TCRs were reported among donors in an Asian-associated ancestry cluster than the approximately 630-donor mean. An association between a missense DCLRE1C variant and V-gene and J-gene trimming of TCR beta chains was found in a later genetic analysis and replicated in an independent cohort. Some IMGT-functional V segments, including TRBV6-2 and TRBV6-3, could not be told apart with the 87-base-pair reads, so those segments were excluded. Several of the top co-occurrence clusters appeared to be linked to parvovirus B19, influenza, CMV and Epstein-Barr virus, according to a later analysis. In a later analysis, HLA-associated TCR beta chains showed more clonal expansion and lower generation probabilities than non-associated chains that were equally common.

The cohort was made up of approximately 670 healthy bone marrow donors. Cohort members were all nominally healthy when sampled, although unrecorded immune exposures were likely present. The donor tested CMV seropositive, placing the donor among the 289 seropositive members of the cohort. Every donor gave a peripheral blood sample, and the peripheral blood mononuclear cells from that sample were used for TCR beta sequencing. The Qiagen DNeasy Blood Extraction Kit was used to extract genomic DNA from the blood cell samples. The library relied on the immunoSEQ multiplex PCR assay. For the multiplex PCR, a mixture combining 60 forward primers for TCR Vbeta segments and 13 reverse primers for TCR Jbeta segments was used. The CDR3 region of rearranged TCR beta genes was amplified from genomic DNA with a multiplex PCR assay. The amplified TCR beta libraries were sequenced on the Illumina HiSeq System as 87-base-pair reads. Concerning the study's data processing: In a later analysis, about 80 million unique TCR beta chains were counted across the approximately 670 repertoires, and roughly 10 million of these chains were shared by at least two donors. A nearest-neighbor algorithm error-corrected the raw reads and collapsed the reads into unique sequences, merging closely related sequences to remove PCR and sequencing errors. To assign V, D and J gene segments, CDR3 sequences were aligned to IMGT reference sequences. For a sequence to be retained, a match of at least six nucleotides to both a V gene segment and a J gene segment was required. A rearrangement was called productive if the CDR3 had no stop codons and remained in frame with V and J, and every other rearrangement was called non-productive. Following IMGT convention, CDR3 was defined as the stretch from the second conserved V-encoded cysteine to the conserved J-encoded phenylalanine. The earlier analysis of fewer than 750 of the donors excluded sequences that lacked an unambiguous match to a single V gene segment. An earlier analysis of roughly 590 of the donors called V segments functional above 56.7% productive rearrangements and segregating when the between-donor standard deviation exceeded 5%. A statistical classification framework was built for diagnosing cytomegalovirus status from the catalog of TCR beta chain sequences. A later analysis assigned V and J genes by comparing TCR nucleotide sequences with IMGT/GENE-DB human TR gene sequences. A later analysis assigned CDR3 sequences and most-parsimonious VDJ recombination scenarios with the TCRdist pipeline. In a later analysis, every TCR beta chain was defined by the combination of its CDR3 amino acid sequence and its V-gene family, and reads without a unique V-gene family were dropped. A later analysis removed 592 highly shared, low-generation-probability nucleotide sequences to deal with suspected cross-contamination and a sequencing artifact. A later analysis calculated a clonal expansion index for each public chain from normalized within-repertoire ranks of inferred template counts. A later analysis computed generation probabilities with a VDJ recombination model fitted to out-of-frame rearrangements, and checked the results against IGoR. Hypergeometric tests were used in a later analysis to score TCR-TCR, TCR-HLA and TCR-CMV co-occurrence, with a repertoire-size bias correction applied to the TCR pairs. To estimate false discovery rates, a later analysis permuted the HLA or CMV assignments 20 times. In a later analysis, co-occurring TCRs were grouped with DBSCAN, and TCRdist sequence similarity was added when clustering was performed within HLA-allele-positive subsets. Repertoires with fewer than 30,000 or more than 120,000 public chains were left out of co-occurrence clustering, as were about five repertoires with anomalous nucleotide sharing. TCRdb mirrors the immuneACCESS table, restricted to in-frame sequences. Some clones are absent from its copies; in checked studies, under half trace to an unresolved V gene, and the reason for the others is unknown. From that table come the V and J calls and clone size; the DNA was used to work out D and trimming. The table for this sample lists 93,000 or so clones; more than 75% of them were counted only once. The ten largest clones represent 9% to 12% of the sample.

About this clone itself: Its antigen is not yet known. No much larger clone is present one base from it, and per-base qualities are unavailable.

According to the germline V gene (reference sequence), CDR1 reads MNHEY and CDR2 reads SMNVEV. Including the terminal cysteine and phenylalanine, the CDR3 comprises 15 residues. The only DNA kept is the CDR3, 45 bases in frame from the first base. The germline V and J ends show losses of 4 bases and 2 bases respectively, and no gene match explains 6 bases of the junction. The receptor was derived from a woman aged 18-29 years in good health and CMV-seropositive. The chain is assembled from TRBV27 and TRBJ2-7; 9 bases in the middle match TRBD2. The sample taken for sequencing was PBMCs. CDR3 sequence: CASSSLAGEPYEQYF. The DNA sequence is TGTGCCAGCAGTTCCTTAGCGGGAGAACCCTACGAGCAGTACTTC.